This T cell receptor beta chain was sequenced during a study of blood T cell repertoires in COVID-19. Study at large: Researchers got acute and convalescent COVID-19 samples from the United States, Italy and Spain. T cells, B-cell-depleted T cells, or PBMCs provided the cDNA or gDNA that served as material.

This CDR3 comprises 14 residues. Germline-derived CDR1 and CDR2 are GTSNPN and SVGIG (reference sequence). The ends lost 0 bases at V and 0 bases at J; junction bases unmatched: 1. In the original processing: Reference gene primer amplification in the assay estimated nucleated cell counts. This table comes from immunoSEQ multiplex PCR, and its TCRdb copy is limited to in-frame clones, with some not included. That table is the source of V, J and clone size, and D and trimming were worked out from the DNA. Of approximately 140,000 clones listed, approximately 83% are singletons. In this sample, this clone turned up once.

V gene TRBV30 combines with J gene TRBJ1-2; the match to TRBD1 covers 7 bases. The TCR sequence derives from a man between 65 and 85 years old with acute or convalescent COVID-19. The source material was peripheral blood. The CDR3 coding sequence is TGTGCCTGGAGTGTAACAGGGGCTAACTATGGCTACACCTTC. Its translation is CAWSVTGANYGYTF. The full variable domain, rest sourced from reference TRBV30 and TRBJ1-2, is SQTIHQWPATLVQPVGSPLSLECTVEGTSNPNLYWYRQAAGRGLQLLFYSVGIGQISSEVPQNLSASRPQDRQFILSSKKLLLSDSGFYLCAWSVTGANYGYTFGSGTRLTVV.